By sample share, the clone carrying this T cell receptor (beta chain) is medium-sized. Its antigen is unknown. Sequencing was performed with immunoSEQ multiplex PCR; in TCRdb, only in-frame clones are kept and a portion is missing. The table lists 22,000 or so clones, around 73% of them singletons. These data are taken from a study of T cells after posttransplantation cyclophosphamide. CDR3 length: 13 amino acids. Trimming took off 3 bases at V and 1 base at J, with 6 bases between the two ends. Germline-derived CDR1 and CDR2 are SNHLY and FYNNEI. Findings of the study overall: Donor CD8+ memory clones often dominated recipient blood repertoires at later times. Skin or GI-infiltrating T cells shared few TRB sequences with blood. TRB clonality was highly associated with recipient CMV seropositivity and reactivation.

Peripheral blood was collected from the related graft donor on the marrow donation day. This TCR derives from a woman aged 55-70 years in good health, CMV-negative, and a related stem cell transplant donor. The sample consisted of memory CD4+ T cells sorted from PBMCs. The V gene is TRBV2, the J gene TRBJ1-1; no firm D call. The DNA for the CDR3 is TGTGCCAGCAGTGATAACAGGAACACTGAAGCTTTCTTT. This encodes CASSDNRNTEAFF.